The 17 T cell receptor beta chains given below trace back to one sample, sequenced in a study of T cells in Graves' hyperthyroidism and ophthalmopathy. Authors of the study amplified TCR beta CDR3 regions from RNA transcripts. RT-PCR in the first round (using the HTBI primer set) targeted the TCR CDR3. TCRdb reprocessed the multiplex PCR reads via MiXCR and lists one record per CDR3 protein. The table includes 250,000 to 300,000 distinct CDR3 sequences, more than 14% detected once. Specimen: blood. The source of these receptors is a woman between 40 and 55 years old with Graves' hyperthyroidism that later progressed to Graves' ophthalmopathy.

A word on this clonotype: One end of the junction is discordant with germline, which a read error may explain. The chain couples TRBV3-1 to TRBJ2-7; D might be TRBD1 (6 bases). The CDR3 extends over 13 amino acids. Germline CDR1 and CDR2: LGHDT and YNNKEL (reference sequence). CDR3 loop: CASIQEGGYEQYF. The CDR3 region has the DNA TGTGCCAGCATCCAAGAAGGGGGCTACGAGCAGTACTTC.

The J gene is TRBJ1-2, the V gene TRBV9, with D unclear. Deletions cut 7 bases from V and 6 bases from J, with 7 bases between. Germline CDR1 is SGDLS and CDR2 is YYNGEE. This CDR3 comprises 10 residues. In DNA, the CDR3 is TGTGCCAGCTATAGGAATGGCTACACCTTC. It is translated as CASYRNGYTF.

This clonotype was counted many times. The rearrangement joins TRBV12-3 or TRBV12-4 to TRBJ2-3; TRBD1 matches 7 bases. This CDR3 is 15 amino acids long. V lost 4 bases and J lost 4; bases outside the gene matches: 8. CDR3 nucleotides: TGTGCCAGCAGTTCCGAAGGGGGCGTCTCAGATACGCAGTATTTT. Protein: CASSSEGGVSDTQYF.

This clonotype was observed many times. CDR3 sequence: CASSLGRVASSNIQYF. The DNA of the CDR3 is TGTGCCAGCAGCTTAGGCCGGGTGGCCTCCTCGAATATTCAGTACTTC. The chain joins TRBV11-1 to TRBJ2-4; D is undetermined. The CDR3 length is 16 residues. Looked up from germline, CDR1 is SGHAT and CDR2 is FQDESV (reference sequence). Trimming removed 1 base at V and 10 bases at J, with 20 bases between.

At least ten counts were recorded for this clonotype. The V gene is TRBV6-1, the J gene TRBJ2-1; 10 bases agree with TRBD2. Germline V gene data show CDR1 as MNHNS and CDR2 as SASEGT. J lost 6 bases, V lost 6 bases, and 17 bases had no gene match. The CDR3 covers 18 residues. CDR3 sequence reads: CASSRQGVPGLAINEQFF. The CDR3, as DNA: TGTGCCAGCAGCCGCCAGGGCGTCCCGGGACTAGCGATCAATGAGCAGTTCTTC.

This clonotype was counted ten times or more. The genes are TRBV30 and TRBJ2-1; TRBD2 agrees at 12 bases. V trimming: 3 bases; J trimming: 4 bases; junction bases outside the gene matches: 10. Germline-derived CDR1 and CDR2 are GTSNPN and SVGIG (reference sequence). The CDR3 totals 17 residues. CDR3 in amino acids: CAWRFGASGRVYNEQFF. The CDR3 DNA follows: TGTGCCTGGAGATTTGGGGCTAGCGGGAGGGTATACAATGAGCAGTTCTTC.

This clonotype appeared many times. The rearrangement joins TRBV10-3 to TRBJ2-1, with 9 positions matching TRBD1. The CDR3 has 14 residues. J gave up 5 bases and V 8 bases, and 7 bases lay outside the gene matches. Germline CDR1 reads ENHRY; CDR2 reads SYGVKD. CDR3 in amino acids: CAIGPGQGHNEQFF. The CDR3 DNA is TGTGCCATCGGACCGGGACAGGGACACAATGAGCAGTTCTTC.

The V call is TRBV11-2, the J call TRBJ1-6, with D tentatively TRBD1 (5 bases). This CDR3 has 14 amino acids. Germline V lookup: CDR1 SGHAT, CDR2 FQNNGV. Trimming took 5 bases from V and 7 from J, leaving 12 bases between them. The CDR3 DNA follows: TGTGCCAGCAGCCCCGGGCGGGGGAATTCACCCCTCCACTTT. It codes for CASSPGRGNSPLHF.

This clonotype has a count of ten or more. V gene TRBV6-2 or TRBV6-3 combines with J gene TRBJ2-1; possibly TRBD1 for D (5 bases). This CDR3 is 20 amino acids long. Looked up from germline, CDR1 is MNHEY and CDR2 is SVGEGT. The ends were cut back, 2 bases at V and 3 bases at J, with 26 bases in the middle. Written as DNA, the CDR3 is TGTGCCAGCAGTTACATTAGGGGCTGCAGCTTTTACGCATGCTACAATGAGCAGTTCTTC. Residues: CASSYIRGCSFYACYNEQFF.

This clonotype showed up many times. The rearrangement joins TRBV3-1 to TRBJ2-4; maybe TRBD1 (5 bases). V was pared by 4 bases and J by 6 bases, with 16 bases between. Germline CDR1 LGHDT, CDR2 YNNKEL (reference sequence). This CDR3 is built from 15 residues. CDR3 DNA sequence: TGTGCCAGCAGCCCTGGAGTGGGGCCCCGAAACATTCAGTACTTC. Protein sequence: CASSPGVGPRNIQYF.

This clonotype occurred many times. The chain recombines TRBV9 with TRBJ2-1; 11 bases fit TRBD2. The V gene's germline CDR1 is SGDLS and CDR2 YYNGEE. Trimming removed 4 bases from V and 8 bases from J; junction bases left unmatched: 14. CDR3 size: 17 residues. CDR3 in amino acids: CASSPWLAGGVEDEQFF. The CDR3 coding sequence is TGTGCCAGCAGCCCTTGGCTAGCGGGAGGAGTGGAGGATGAGCAGTTCTTC.

This clonotype appeared a few times. Lacking the conserved final phenylalanine or tryptophan, this CDR3 likely reflects a read error. The gene calls are TRBV28 and TRBJ2-1; 10 nucleotides match TRBD2. CDR1 is MDHEN and CDR2 is SYDVKM in the germline V gene. The CDR3 loop spans 15 amino acids. Trimming took 5 bases from V and 0 from J; bases not matched to a gene: 1. CDR3 sequence reads: CASSRLAGSYNEQFS. The CDR3 nucleotides read TGTGCCAGCAGTCGACTAGCGGGCTCCTACAATGAGCAGTTCTCC.

This clonotype was recorded at least ten times. The genes are TRBV28 and TRBJ2-7, with a weak D call TRBD2 (5 bases). The length of the CDR3 is 15 residues. Trimming removed 3 bases at V and 3 bases at J, with 15 bases between. Germline CDR1 MDHEN, CDR2 SYDVKM. CDR3 in DNA: TGTGCCAGCAGTTTTAGGAGGTCCCCGGGCTACGAGCAGTACTTC. This codes for CASSFRRSPGYEQYF. The variable domain in full, with the rest retrieved from reference TRBV28 and TRBJ2-7, is DVKVTQSSRYLVKRTGEKVFLECVQDMDHENMFWYRQDPGLGLRLIYFSYDVKMKEKGDIPEGYSVSREKKERFSLILESASTNQTSMYLCASSFRRSPGYEQYFGPGTRLTVT.

The chain couples TRBV5-6 to TRBJ2-7; tentatively, D is TRBD1 (5 bases). The V end was cut by 0 bases, the J end by 6 bases, with 13 bases between. This CDR3 region has 14 residues. Germline assignment: CDR1 SGHDT and CDR2 YYEEEE. The CDR3 nucleotides are TGTGCCAGCAGCTTGGGACAGACATTGGCCGAGCAGTACTTC. It encodes CASSLGQTLAEQYF. Full variable domain (rest looked up from reference TRBV5-6 and TRBJ2-7): DAGVTQSPTHLIKTRGQQVTLRCSPKSGHDTVSWYQQALGQGPQFIFQYYEEEERQRGNFPDRFSGHQFPNYSSELNVNALLLGDSALYLCASSLGQTLAEQYFGPGTRLTVT.

This clonotype was counted at least ten times. V and J are TRBV7-9 and TRBJ2-2; D remains unclear. Germline loops: CDR1 SEHNR, CDR2 FQNEAQ (reference sequence). V was clipped by 0 bases and J by 6 bases, with 5 bases between them. This CDR3 has 13 residues. This CDR3 reads CASSLAFSGELFF. The CDR3 DNA sequence: TGTGCCAGCAGCTTAGCATTTTCCGGGGAGCTGTTTTTT.

This clonotype appeared many times. This chain links TRBV12-3 or TRBV12-4 with TRBJ2-6; maybe TRBD2 (5 bases). There are 15 residues in the CDR3. V was cut by 2 bases and J by 4 bases, with 9 bases left in between. This CDR3 reads CASSLSGTGANVLTF. The CDR3 DNA is TGTGCCAGCAGTTTAAGCGGAACCGGGGCCAACGTCCTGACTTTC.

This clonotype was counted ten times or more. The chain recombines TRBV28 with TRBJ1-3, with D unresolved. This CDR3 region has 14 residues. Trimming shortened V by 5 bases and J by 3 bases, and 11 bases separated the two germline ends. The germline CDR1 and CDR2 sequences are MDHEN and SYDVKM. The CDR3 region is CASSPWGRGNTIYF. The CDR3 DNA reads TGTGCCAGCAGTCCGTGGGGTCGTGGAAACACCATATATTTT.